This T cell receptor beta chain was observed in a study of somatic mutations in cytotoxic T cells in rheumatoid arthritis. Profiling relied on immunoSEQ multiplex PCR, and the TCRdb table lists in-frame clones only, not all of them. Of under 20,000 clones listed, approximately 87% are singletons. Trimming removed 0 bases at V and 11 bases at J, with 12 bases between. The CDR3 length is 13 residues. Germline V lookup: CDR1 SGHKS, CDR2 YYEKEE (reference sequence). Notes on the study in general: About an eighth of the roughly 60 patients had a largest CD8+ clone above 20% of CD8+ cells.

Of note for this clone: The antigen is not known.

This chain connects TRBV5-5 to TRBJ2-1; possible D gene TRBD1, 6 bases. This TCR was sampled from a man aged 40-50 years in good health. The sequencing input was CD8+ T cells sorted from blood. CDR3 in amino acids: CASSLGDITQQFF. DNA of the CDR3: TGTGCCAGCAGCTTGGGGGACATCACTCAGCAGTTCTTC.